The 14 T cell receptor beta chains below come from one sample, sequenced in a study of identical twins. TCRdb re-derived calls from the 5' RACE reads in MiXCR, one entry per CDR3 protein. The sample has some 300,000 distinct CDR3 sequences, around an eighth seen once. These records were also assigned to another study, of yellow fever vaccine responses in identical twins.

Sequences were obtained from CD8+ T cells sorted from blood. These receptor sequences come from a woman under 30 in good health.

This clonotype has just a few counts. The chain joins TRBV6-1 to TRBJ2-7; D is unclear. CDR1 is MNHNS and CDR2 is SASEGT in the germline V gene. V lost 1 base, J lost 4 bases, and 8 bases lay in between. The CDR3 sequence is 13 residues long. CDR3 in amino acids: CASSEGSAYEQYV. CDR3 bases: TGTGCCAGCAGTGAAGGGAGCGCGTACGAGCAGTACGTC.

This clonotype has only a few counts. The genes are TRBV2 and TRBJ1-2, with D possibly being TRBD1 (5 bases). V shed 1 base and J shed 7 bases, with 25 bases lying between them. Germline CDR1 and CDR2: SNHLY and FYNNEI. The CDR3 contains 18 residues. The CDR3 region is CASSEGGLRGFPDRGYTF. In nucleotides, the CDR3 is TGTGCCAGCAGTGAAGGAGGCTTAAGGGGATTTCCCGACCGTGGCTACACCTTC.

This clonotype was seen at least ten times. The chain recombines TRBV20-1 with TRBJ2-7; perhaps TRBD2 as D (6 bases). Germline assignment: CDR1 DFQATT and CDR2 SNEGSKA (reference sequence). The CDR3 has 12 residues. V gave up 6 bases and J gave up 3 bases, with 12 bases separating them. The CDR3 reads CSAATSDYEQYF. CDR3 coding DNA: TGCAGTGCCGCGACTAGTGACTACGAGCAGTACTTC.

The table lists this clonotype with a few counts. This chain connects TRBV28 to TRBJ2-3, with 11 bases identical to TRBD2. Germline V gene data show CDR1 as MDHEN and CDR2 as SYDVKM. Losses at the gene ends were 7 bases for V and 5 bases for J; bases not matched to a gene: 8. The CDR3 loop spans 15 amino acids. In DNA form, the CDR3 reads TGTGCCAGCACCTTTAGCGGGGGGGCCGGAGATACGCAGTATTTT. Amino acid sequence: CASTFSGGAGDTQYF.

The CDR3 is CASSSQGFEQYF. The CDR3 DNA is TGTGCCAGCAGTTCTCAGGGTTTCGAGCAGTACTTC. V is TRBV25-1 and J is TRBJ2-7; a possible D gene is TRBD1 (5 bases). In germline, CDR1 is MGHDK, CDR2 SYGVNS. This CDR3 comprises 12 residues. V lost 5 bases, J lost 6 bases, and 11 bases lay in between.

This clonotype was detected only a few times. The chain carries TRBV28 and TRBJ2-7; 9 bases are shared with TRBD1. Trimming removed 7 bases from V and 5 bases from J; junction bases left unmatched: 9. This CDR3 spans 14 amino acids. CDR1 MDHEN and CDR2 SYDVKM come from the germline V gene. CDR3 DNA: TGTGCCAGCACCGGGACAGGGAAGGCTGACGAGCAGTACTTC. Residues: CASTGTGKADEQYF.

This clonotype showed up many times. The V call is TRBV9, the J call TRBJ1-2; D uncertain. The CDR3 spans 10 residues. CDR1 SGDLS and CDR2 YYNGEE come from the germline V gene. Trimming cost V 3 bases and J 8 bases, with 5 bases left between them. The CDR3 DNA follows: TGTGCCAGCAGCGGGGTCGGCTACACCTTC. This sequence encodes CASSGVGYTF.

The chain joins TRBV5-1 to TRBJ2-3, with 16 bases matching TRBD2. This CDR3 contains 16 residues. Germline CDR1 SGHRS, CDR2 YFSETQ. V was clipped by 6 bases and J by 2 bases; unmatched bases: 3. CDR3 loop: CASTGTSGRDTDTQYF. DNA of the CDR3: TGCGCCAGCACCGGGACTAGCGGGAGGGACACAGATACGCAGTATTTT. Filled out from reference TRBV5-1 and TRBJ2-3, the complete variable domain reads KAGVTQTPRYLIKTRGQQVTLSCSPISGHRSVSWYQQTPGQGLQFLFEYFSETQRNKGNFPGRFSGRQFSNSRSEMNVSTLELGDSALYLCASTGTSGRDTDTQYFGPGTRLTVL.

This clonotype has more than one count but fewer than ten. Here the CDR3 DNA reads TGTGCCAGCAGCCAGCTCCCGGGAGTGAGGGCGGATACGCAGTATTTT. Translating it yields CASSQLPGVRADTQYF. The chain links TRBV7-2 to TRBJ2-3; TRBD2 might be the D (6 bases). The germline gives CDR1 SGHTA, CDR2 FQGNSA. Trimming stripped 5 bases from V and 6 bases from J, with 21 bases between. The CDR3 is 16 residues long.

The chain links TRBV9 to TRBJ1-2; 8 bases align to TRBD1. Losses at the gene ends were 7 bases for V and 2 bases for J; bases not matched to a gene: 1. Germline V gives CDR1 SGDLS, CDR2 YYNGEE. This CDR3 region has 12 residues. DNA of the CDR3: TGTGCCAGCCGACAGGGGAACTATGGCTACACCTTC. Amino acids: CASRQGNYGYTF.

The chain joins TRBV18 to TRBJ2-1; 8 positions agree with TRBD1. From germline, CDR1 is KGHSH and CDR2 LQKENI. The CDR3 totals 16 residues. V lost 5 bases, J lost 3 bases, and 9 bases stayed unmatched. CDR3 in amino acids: CASSSRTGQFYNEQFF. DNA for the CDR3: TGTGCCAGCTCATCCCGGACAGGGCAATTCTACAATGAGCAGTTCTTC.

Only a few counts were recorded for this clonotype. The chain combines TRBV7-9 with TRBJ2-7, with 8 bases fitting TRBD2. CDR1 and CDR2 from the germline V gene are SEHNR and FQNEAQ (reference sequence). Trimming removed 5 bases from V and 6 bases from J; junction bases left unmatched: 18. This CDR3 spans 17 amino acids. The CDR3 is CASSPSSGGGLGLEQYF. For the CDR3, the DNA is TGTGCCAGCAGCCCCAGTAGCGGCGGGGGGCTTGGGCTCGAGCAGTACTTC.

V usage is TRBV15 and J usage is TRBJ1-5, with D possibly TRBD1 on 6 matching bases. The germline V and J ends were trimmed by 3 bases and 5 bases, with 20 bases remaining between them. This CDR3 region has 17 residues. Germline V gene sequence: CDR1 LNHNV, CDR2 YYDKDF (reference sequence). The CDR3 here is CATSREQGGVADQPQHF. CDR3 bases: TGTGCCACCAGCAGGGAACAGGGAGGGGTAGCAGATCAGCCCCAGCATTTT.

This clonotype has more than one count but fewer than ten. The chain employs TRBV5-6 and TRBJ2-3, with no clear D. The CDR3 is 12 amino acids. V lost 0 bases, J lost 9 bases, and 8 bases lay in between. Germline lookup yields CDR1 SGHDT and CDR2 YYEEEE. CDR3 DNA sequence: TGTGCCAGCAGCTTGGAGCCCAAGACGCAGTATTTT. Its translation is CASSLEPKTQYF.